This is a list of T cell receptor beta chains from one sample in a study of shared clonotypes between healthy human individuals. Produced via immunoSEQ multiplex PCR; TCRdb's table is partial and in-frame only. The table records 2 million to 2.5 million clones, about 94% of them present only once. Material: naive CD4+ T cells sorted from blood. The receptors derive from a man younger than 35 in good health. Each CDR3 is given with its conserved first and last residue. A D gene is named only where the DNA matches it firmly. Clone size appears in some rows only: once, few, many, or a class for an expanded clone.

abundance: .; d_gene: .; v_gene: TRBV27; j_gene: TRBJ1-6; CDR3aa: CASNLTARDSPLHF; CDR3nt: TGTGCCAGCAATTTGACAGCACGGGATTCACCCCTCCACTTT
abundance: .; d_gene: TRBD1; v_gene: TRBV5-1; j_gene: TRBJ1-2; CDR3aa: CASSPDRGTYGYTF; CDR3nt: TGCGCCAGCAGCCCAGACAGGGGGACCTATGGCTACACCTTC
abundance: .; d_gene: .; v_gene: TRBV19; j_gene: TRBJ2-6; CDR3aa: CASGRTAGANVLTF; CDR3nt: TGTGCCAGTGGTCGGACAGCTGGGGCCAACGTCCTGACTTTC
abundance: .; d_gene: .; v_gene: TRBV6-1; j_gene: TRBJ1-1; CDR3aa: CASSLQENTEAFF; CDR3nt: TGTGCCAGCAGCCTACAAGAGAACACTGAAGCTTTCTTT
abundance: .; d_gene: TRBD2; v_gene: TRBV27; j_gene: TRBJ2-7; CDR3aa: CASSPGLAGTYEQYF; CDR3nt: TGTGCCAGCAGTCCCGGACTAGCGGGTACCTACGAGCAGTACTTC
abundance: once; d_gene: TRBD1; v_gene: TRBV6-8; j_gene: TRBJ1-2; CDR3aa: CARGDRENYGYTF; CDR3nt: TGTGCCAGGGGGGACAGGGAAAACTATGGCTACACCTTC
abundance: few; d_gene: .; v_gene: TRBV27; j_gene: TRBJ1-2; CDR3aa: CASRGANYGYTF; CDR3nt: TGTGCCAGCAGGGGCGCAAACTATGGCTACACCTTC
abundance: .; d_gene: TRBD2; v_gene: TRBV7-2; j_gene: TRBJ2-7; CDR3aa: CASSPVGTSGYEQYF; CDR3nt: TGTGCCAGCAGCCCAGTCGGGACTAGCGGTTACGAGCAGTACTTC
abundance: .; d_gene: .; v_gene: TRBV2; j_gene: TRBJ1-5; CDR3aa: CASRGQSNQPQHF; CDR3nt: TGTGCCAGCAGGGGTCAGAGCAATCAGCCCCAGCATTTT
abundance: .; d_gene: .; v_gene: TRBV11-3; j_gene: TRBJ2-1; CDR3aa: CASSLDRGTEQFF; CDR3nt: TGTGCCAGCAGCTTAGATAGGGGTACTGAGCAGTTCTTC
abundance: .; d_gene: .; v_gene: TRBV7-8; j_gene: TRBJ1-2; CDR3aa: CASSLGGAVANYGYTF; CDR3nt: TGTGCCAGCAGCTTAGGCGGGGCAGTAGCTAACTATGGCTACACCTTC
abundance: .; d_gene: .; v_gene: TRBV4-1; j_gene: TRBJ1-2; CDR3aa: CASSQDGQGPYGYTF; CDR3nt: TGCGCCAGCAGCCAAGATGGGCAGGGCCCCTATGGCTACACCTTC
abundance: .; d_gene: .; v_gene: TRBV11-2; j_gene: TRBJ2-7; CDR3aa: CASSSLDWSDEQYF; CDR3nt: TGTGCCAGCAGCTCCCTTGACTGGTCAGATGAGCAGTACTTC
abundance: .; d_gene: .; v_gene: TRBV28; j_gene: TRBJ2-1; CDR3aa: CASSRLGINEQFF; CDR3nt: TGTGCCAGCAGTAGACTGGGTATAAATGAGCAGTTCTTC
abundance: .; d_gene: .; v_gene: TRBV19; j_gene: TRBJ2-7; CDR3aa: CASSPPGTLAYEQYF; CDR3nt: TGTGCCAGTAGCCCCCCGGGAACCCTCGCCTACGAGCAGTACTTC
abundance: .; d_gene: TRBD1; v_gene: TRBV30; j_gene: TRBJ1-4; CDR3aa: CAWREGQGLEKLFF; CDR3nt: TGTGCCTGGAGGGAGGGACAGGGACTCGAAAAACTGTTTTTT
abundance: .; d_gene: .; v_gene: TRBV2; j_gene: TRBJ1-5; CDR3aa: CASSQDSSNQPQHF; CDR3nt: TGTGCCAGCAGCCAGGACAGTAGCAATCAGCCCCAGCATTTT
abundance: .; d_gene: .; v_gene: TRBV4-3; j_gene: TRBJ2-5; CDR3aa: CASSQDPYSQRTQYF; CDR3nt: TGCGCCAGCAGCCAAGACCCCTACTCTCAGAGAACCCAGTACTTC
abundance: .; d_gene: .; v_gene: TRBV6-5; j_gene: TRBJ2-7; CDR3aa: CASREGGNYEQYF; CDR3nt: TGTGCCAGCAGGGAGGGGGGTAACTACGAGCAGTACTTC
abundance: .; d_gene: .; v_gene: TRBV7-9; j_gene: TRBJ2-1; CDR3aa: CASSLSGPSNEQFF; CDR3nt: TGTGCCAGCAGCTTATCGGGGCCATCCAATGAGCAGTTCTTC
abundance: once; d_gene: .; v_gene: TRBV9; j_gene: TRBJ1-2; CDR3aa: CASRRGEGGNGYTF; CDR3nt: TGTGCCAGCCGCCGCGGGGAGGGCGGAAATGGCTACACCTTC
abundance: .; d_gene: TRBD1; v_gene: TRBV7-3; j_gene: TRBJ1-4; CDR3aa: CASSPQGQRNEKLFF; CDR3nt: TGTGCCAGCAGCCCCCAGGGACAGCGGAATGAAAAACTGTTTTTT
abundance: .; d_gene: TRBD2; v_gene: TRBV5-1; j_gene: TRBJ2-1; CDR3aa: CASSLERGETYNEQFF; CDR3nt: TGCGCCAGCAGCTTGGAACGGGGGGAGACCTACAATGAGCAGTTCTTC
abundance: .; d_gene: TRBD1; v_gene: TRBV19; j_gene: TRBJ1-5; CDR3aa: CASRQGGAFGNQPQHF; CDR3nt: TGTGCCAGCAGACAGGGGGGAGCCTTTGGCAATCAGCCCCAGCATTTT
abundance: .; d_gene: .; v_gene: TRBV5-3; j_gene: TRBJ2-3; CDR3aa: CARSFLGDPSTDTQYF; CDR3nt: TGTGCCAGAAGCTTTCTAGGGGACCCGAGCACAGATACGCAGTATTTT
abundance: .; d_gene: TRBD1; v_gene: TRBV5-1; j_gene: TRBJ2-7; CDR3aa: CASSVTGIGGDEQYF; CDR3nt: TGCGCCAGCAGCGTGACAGGGATAGGGGGAGACGAGCAGTACTTC
abundance: .; d_gene: TRBD2; v_gene: TRBV5-1; j_gene: TRBJ2-2; CDR3aa: CASSFRGDTGELFF; CDR3nt: TGCGCCAGCAGCTTTCGGGGGGACACCGGGGAGCTGTTTTTT
abundance: .; d_gene: .; v_gene: TRBV11-3; j_gene: TRBJ2-2; CDR3aa: CASSLAPIGELFF; CDR3nt: TGTGCCAGCAGCTTAGCCCCAATCGGGGAGCTGTTTTTT
abundance: once; d_gene: TRBD2; v_gene: TRBV6-5; j_gene: TRBJ2-5; CDR3aa: CASSSGTSTVTQYF; CDR3nt: TGTGCCAGCAGCTCCGGGACTAGTACTGTGACCCAGTACTTC
abundance: .; d_gene: TRBD1; v_gene: TRBV5-8; j_gene: TRBJ2-6; CDR3aa: CASSPDRAGANVLTF; CDR3nt: TGTGCCAGCAGCCCGGACAGGGCTGGGGCCAACGTCCTGACTTTC
abundance: .; d_gene: TRBD1; v_gene: TRBV10-1; j_gene: TRBJ2-3; CDR3aa: CASSEQGTASTDTQYF; CDR3nt: TGCGCCAGCAGTGAGCAAGGGACAGCTAGCACAGATACGCAGTATTTT
abundance: .; d_gene: TRBD2; v_gene: TRBV7-2; j_gene: TRBJ2-3; CDR3aa: CASSLVAGGLTDTQYF; CDR3nt: TGTGCCAGCAGCTTAGTGGCGGGAGGCCTCACAGATACGCAGTATTTT
abundance: .; d_gene: TRBD2; v_gene: TRBV10-3; j_gene: TRBJ2-1; CDR3aa: CAISGTGTSGGSSYNEQFF; CDR3nt: TGTGCCATCAGTGGAACCGGGACTAGCGGGGGGAGCTCCTACAATGAGCAGTTCTTC
abundance: .; d_gene: .; v_gene: TRBV6-1; j_gene: TRBJ1-5; CDR3aa: CASSEMIGAAQPQHF; CDR3nt: TGTGCCAGCAGTGAAATGATAGGGGCAGCTCAGCCCCAGCATTTT
abundance: .; d_gene: .; v_gene: TRBV28; j_gene: TRBJ2-7; CDR3aa: CASSVGSPYEQYF; CDR3nt: TGTGCCAGCAGTGTAGGGAGCCCCTACGAGCAGTACTTC
abundance: .; d_gene: TRBD2; v_gene: TRBV7-2; j_gene: TRBJ2-7; CDR3aa: CASSLVASGGPSSYEQYF; CDR3nt: TGTGCCAGCAGCTTAGTGGCTAGCGGGGGCCCGAGCTCCTACGAGCAGTACTTC
abundance: .; d_gene: TRBD1; v_gene: TRBV2; j_gene: TRBJ2-7; CDR3aa: CAITPLKFTGTGLDEQYF; CDR3nt: TGTGCCATCACACCTTTAAAATTTACCGGGACAGGGCTGGACGAGCAGTACTTC
abundance: .; d_gene: .; v_gene: TRBV7-2; j_gene: TRBJ2-7; CDR3aa: CASSRRAEGHEQYF; CDR3nt: TGTGCCAGCAGCCGCCGGGCCGAGGGCCACGAGCAGTACTTC
abundance: .; d_gene: .; v_gene: TRBV27; j_gene: TRBJ2-5; CDR3aa: CASSFRWAETQYF; CDR3nt: TGTGCCAGCAGTTTCCGGTGGGCAGAGACCCAGTACTTC
abundance: .; d_gene: .; v_gene: TRBV28; j_gene: TRBJ1-3; CDR3aa: CASFGRGSSGNTIYF; CDR3nt: TGTGCCAGTTTCGGTCGGGGGAGCTCTGGAAACACCATATATTTT
abundance: .; d_gene: TRBD2; v_gene: TRBV30; j_gene: TRBJ2-7; CDR3aa: CAWRVKGSGEQYF; CDR3nt: TGTGCCTGGAGGGTAAAGGGTAGCGGGGAGCAGTACTTC